This T cell receptor (beta chain) was identified during a study of OX40 agonist ivuxolimab in advanced cancers. Trimming took off 0 bases at V and 0 bases at J, with 14 bases between the two ends. The CDR3 consists of 16 residues. Looked up from germline, CDR1 is SQVTM and CDR2 is ANQGSEA. TCRdb keeps only in-frame clones here, not all; method: immunoSEQ multiplex PCR. This table has about 33,000 clones, roughly nine tenths appearing once. The chain employs TRBV29-1 and TRBJ1-1, with D uncertain. The sequence came from an adult with an advanced solid tumor such as melanoma, head and neck, liver or kidney cancer. The sample in question was CD4+ or CD8+ T cells sorted from blood, obtained in a trial of the OX40 agonist ivuxolimab. The CDR3 protein is CSVEDLVRPVNTEAFF. CDR3 nucleotide sequence: TGCAGCGTTGAAGATCTTGTTCGTCCTGTGAACACTGAAGCTTTCTTT.